Each of the 21 T cell receptor beta chains below was sequenced from the same sample in a study of cytomegalovirus exposure and HLA in healthy donors. Sequencing was performed with immunoSEQ multiplex PCR; in TCRdb, only in-frame clones are kept and a portion is missing. The table has over 200,000 clones, around 88% seen once. Sample: PBMCs. The receptors were gathered from a woman between 18 and 29 years old in good health and CMV-seronegative.

Concerning this clone: Other DNA variants within this sample encode the same CDR3. CDR3 DNA sequence: TGTGCCAGCAGCTTGGGGGGACAGCAAGAGACCCAGTACTTC. It specifies CASSLGGQQETQYF. The rearrangement links TRBV28 to TRBJ2-5; weak D call: TRBD1 (7 bases). The CDR3 totals 14 residues. Germline V lookup: CDR1 MDHEN, CDR2 SYDVKM. V was cut by 6 bases and J by 2 bases, with 13 bases left in between.

The gene calls are TRBV5-4 and TRBJ2-3, with TRBD2 matching over 13 bases. The ends lost 4 bases at V and 4 bases at J; junction bases unmatched: 6. Germline-derived CDR1 and CDR2 are SGHNT and YYREEE (reference sequence). The length of the CDR3 is 16 residues. Here the CDR3 DNA reads TGTGCCAGCAGCCTAGGGACTAGCGGGACCTCAGATACGCAGTATTTT. Translating it yields CASSLGTSGTSDTQYF.

The genes are TRBV5-6 and TRBJ2-1; D may be TRBD2 (6 bases). CDR1 and CDR2 (germline): SGHDT, YYEEEE. V was pared by 0 bases and J by 14 bases, with 12 bases between. The CDR3 has 12 residues. The CDR3 DNA reads as TGTGCCAGCAGCTTGGAGACGGGGAGGAAGTTCTTC. This sequence encodes CASSLETGRKFF.

V is TRBV6-5 and J is TRBJ2-5; D possibly corresponds to TRBD1 (5 bases). V shed 0 bases and J shed 2 bases, with 13 bases lying between them. The CDR3 covers 16 residues. From germline, CDR1 is MNHEY and CDR2 SVGAGI. The CDR3 reads CASSYSGQSLQETQYF. CDR3 sequence (DNA): TGTGCCAGCAGTTACTCAGGACAATCGTTACAAGAGACCCAGTACTTC.

The gene calls are TRBV7-8 and TRBJ1-5; D is unclear. V dropped 1 base and J dropped 3 bases, with 4 bases sitting between them. Germline V gene lookup returns CDR1 SGHVS and CDR2 FQNEAQ. This CDR3 has 13 amino acids. Written as DNA, the CDR3 is TGTGCCAGCAGCTTAGACAACAATCAGCCCCAGCATTTT. Translation gives CASSLDNNQPQHF.

The count of this clone is one. The chain recombines TRBV5-1 with TRBJ2-1, with a tentative D call TRBD2 (6 bases). The CDR3 runs 15 residues. CDR1 is SGHRS and CDR2 is YFSETQ in the germline V gene. V was cut by 5 bases and J by 10 bases, with 22 bases left in between. CDR3 in DNA: TGCGCCAGCAGTCCTCGACGGGAGCACTCCTCGGAGCAGTTCTTC. This codes for CASSPRREHSSEQFF.

The chain has TRBV5-4 and TRBJ2-7; D is unresolved. V dropped 1 base and J dropped 0 bases, with 11 bases sitting between them. The CDR3 has 15 residues. The germline V gene encodes CDR1 SGHNT and CDR2 YYREEE (reference sequence). The CDR3 DNA reads TGTGCCAGCAGCTTGAATCAGAGGAGCTCCTACGAGCAGTACTTC. Residues: CASSLNQRSSYEQYF. Filled out from reference TRBV5-4 and TRBJ2-7, the complete variable domain reads ETGVTQSPTHLIKTRGQQVTLRCSSQSGHNTVSWYQQALGQGPQFIFQYYREEENGRGNFPPRFSGLQFPNYSSELNVNALELDDSALYLCASSLNQRSSYEQYFGPGTRLTVT.

In its sample, this clone was seen once. This chain connects TRBV18 to TRBJ2-7, with 10 nucleotides matching TRBD2. The junction had 17 bases not matched to a gene; V was cut back by 3 bases and J by 6 bases. Germline V lookup: CDR1 KGHSH, CDR2 LQKENI. The CDR3 sequence is 18 residues long. The CDR3 coding sequence is TGTGCCAGCTCACCCGGGACGGGTGGACTAGCGGAGGTCGGCGAGCAGTACTTC. Amino acid sequence: CASSPGTGGLAEVGEQYF.

This chain joins TRBV19 and TRBJ1-1; 10 bases line up with TRBD1. Germline CDR1 reads LNHDA; CDR2 reads SQIVND (reference sequence). V shed 5 bases and J 5 bases; nucleotides not matched to a gene: 11. CDR3 length: 16 amino acids. The CDR3 sequence is CASSLRDRGQGTEAFF. CDR3 nucleotide sequence: TGTGCCAGTAGTCTCCGGGACAGGGGACAGGGGACTGAAGCTTTCTTT.

The chain links TRBV30 to TRBJ1-2; 7 bases align to TRBD1. Germline CDR1 GTSNPN, CDR2 SVGIG (reference sequence). The length of the CDR3 is 14 residues. After removal of 5 bases from V and 7 bases from J, the junction contained 13 bases not matched to a gene. The CDR3 reads CAWVRTGVVRGYTF. Here the CDR3 DNA reads TGTGCCTGGGTCAGAACAGGGGTTGTTCGTGGCTACACCTTC.

This clone came up once. This CDR3 is CASSQGSGPNTEAFF. The CDR3, as DNA: TGCGCCAGCAGCCAAGGTAGCGGCCCGAACACTGAAGCTTTCTTT. This chain connects TRBV4-3 to TRBJ1-1; no definite D call. The CDR3 sequence is 15 residues long. The V gene lost 1 base and the J gene lost 1 base, with 10 bases spanning the gap. Germline V gives CDR1 LGHNA, CDR2 YSLEER.

This CDR3 is CASSLAPGQGSQETQYF. CDR3 coding DNA: TGCGCCAGCAGCTTGGCCCCGGGACAGGGGAGTCAAGAGACCCAGTACTTC. The chain is built from TRBV5-1 and TRBJ2-5, with 10 bases aligning to TRBD1. V was clipped by 0 bases and J by 2 bases; unmatched bases: 7. In germline, CDR1 is SGHRS, CDR2 YFSETQ. CDR3 length: 17 residues.

V and J are TRBV7-9 and TRBJ2-5; 14 bases line up with TRBD2. V dropped 5 bases and J dropped 3; count of bases not matched to a gene: 5. The length of the CDR3 is 16 residues. The germline V gene has CDR1 SEHNR and CDR2 FQNEAQ (reference sequence). This CDR3 reads CASSRKTSGREETQYF. For the CDR3, the DNA is TGTGCCAGCAGCCGAAAGACTAGCGGGAGGGAAGAGACCCAGTACTTC. Combining the CDR3 with reference TRBV7-9 and TRBJ2-5 gives the whole variable domain DTGVSQNPRHKITKRGQNVTFRCDPISEHNRLYWYRQTLGQGPEFLTYFQNEAQLEKSRLLSDRFSAERPKGSFSTLEIQRTEQGDSAMYLCASSRKTSGREETQYFGPGTRLLVL.

V gene TRBV2 combines with J gene TRBJ2-3; TRBD2 matches 8 bases. Trimming removed 6 bases from V and 0 bases from J; junction bases left unmatched: 11. CDR1 and CDR2 from the germline V gene are SNHLY and FYNNEI. The CDR3 extends over 17 amino acids. CDR3 protein: CASSAWDRGGSTDTQYF. In DNA, the CDR3 is TGTGCCAGCAGCGCCTGGGATCGGGGGGGAAGCACAGATACGCAGTATTTT. Variable domain in full (rest from reference TRBV2 and TRBJ2-3): EPEVTQTPSHQVTQMGQEVILRCVPISNHLYFYWYRQILGQKVEFLVSFYNNEISEKSEIFDDQFSVERPDGSNFTLKIRSTKLEDSAMYFCASSAWDRGGSTDTQYFGPGTRLTVL.

The chain employs TRBV14 and TRBJ1-5; D is uncertain. Trimming removed 4 bases at V and 3 bases at J, with 7 bases between. Germline values: CDR1 SGHDN, CDR2 FVKESK. The CDR3 extends over 13 amino acids. Here the CDR3 DNA reads TGTGCCAGCAGCCCAGGTAACAATCAGCCCCAGCATTTT. Translated, it gives CASSPGNNQPQHF.

This clone occurred once. The CDR3 bases are TGCGCCAGCAGCTTAATTCCGGGACAGGGCCCCAATGAGCAGTTCTTC. Its translation: CASSLIPGQGPNEQFF. V is TRBV5-1 and J is TRBJ2-1, with TRBD1 identical over 9 bases. There are 16 residues in the CDR3. V lost 2 bases and J lost 6; bases outside the gene matches: 9. CDR1 SGHRS and CDR2 YFSETQ come from the germline V gene. Together with reference TRBV5-1 and TRBJ2-1, the CDR3 gives the full variable domain: KAGVTQTPRYLIKTRGQQVTLSCSPISGHRSVSWYQQTPGQGLQFLFEYFSETQRNKGNFPGRFSGRQFSNSRSEMNVSTLELGDSALYLCASSLIPGQGPNEQFFGPGTRLTVL.

The chain joins TRBV7-2 to TRBJ2-1, with TRBD1 matching 8 bases. This CDR3 contains 16 residues. Germline CDR1 reads SGHTA; CDR2 reads FQGNSA. V was clipped by 1 base and J by 4 bases; unmatched bases: 6. The CDR3 DNA reads as TGTGCCAGCAGCTTAGAACTGACAGGGGCGTACAATGAGCAGTTCTTC. This encodes CASSLELTGAYNEQFF.

The chain recombines TRBV19 with TRBJ2-5; 7 bases are a match to TRBD1. CDR3 size: 14 residues. Per the germline V gene, CDR1 is LNHDA and CDR2 is SQIVND (reference sequence). The V segment lost 4 bases and the J segment 5 bases; nucleotides outside the gene matches: 7. CDR3: CASSTLDRIETQYF. The CDR3 DNA is TGTGCCAGTAGTACCCTGGACAGGATTGAGACCCAGTACTTC.

The genes are TRBV6-1 and TRBJ2-1; a possible D gene is TRBD2 (6 bases). CDR1 is MNHNS, CDR2 SASEGT, per germline. This CDR3 is 14 amino acids long. V shed 4 bases and J shed 14 bases, with 21 bases lying between them. Written as DNA, the CDR3 is TGTGCCAGCAGTGTCGAAGCCAGAGGGAGGACGGAGTTCTTC. It is translated as CASSVEARGRTEFF.

This clone was detected only once. The genes are TRBV27 and TRBJ2-7; 7 nucleotides match TRBD1. Germline V lookup: CDR1 MNHEY, CDR2 SMNVEV (reference sequence). The J segment lost 2 bases and the V segment lost 2 bases, leaving 6 bases of the junction unmatched. The CDR3 sequence is 15 residues long. In DNA, the CDR3 is TGTGCCAGCAGTTTAGTGGGACAGTCTGCCTACGAGCAGTACTTC. Its translation is CASSLVGQSAYEQYF.

The chain is built from TRBV11-2 and TRBJ2-7; 12 bases map to TRBD2. Germline assignment: CDR1 SGHAT and CDR2 FQNNGV. This CDR3 is 17 amino acids long. The J segment lost 6 bases and the V segment lost 4 bases, leaving 13 bases of the junction unmatched. In DNA, the CDR3 is TGTGCCAGCAGCTCTACACTGACTAGCGGGAGAATCCGCGAGCAGTACTTC. This encodes CASSSTLTSGRIREQYF.